This is a list of T cell receptor beta chains from one sample in a study of blood T cell repertoires in COVID-19. Only in-frame clones appear in the TCRdb table, and some are missing; sequencing was by immunoSEQ multiplex PCR. This table holds about 180,000 clones, 70% to 90% found once. Sequencing was performed on peripheral blood. Every receptor here comes from a person aged 70 to 80 with COVID-19, enrolled during active disease. Each CDR3 is given with its conserved first and last residue. The D gene is left open where the match is weak. A clone size is listed for some rows: how often the clone was seen (once, few, many), or a class if it is expanded.

V	D	size	J	CDR3	DNA
TRBV19	-	once	TRBJ1-5	CASTLMGGGQPQHF	TGTGCCAGTACTCTGATGGGGGGAGGCCAGCCCCAGCATTTT
TRBV7-3	TRBD1	-	TRBJ1-3	CASSLNSQGAGNTIYF	TGTGCCAGCAGCTTAAACTCTCAGGGGGCAGGAAACACCATATATTTT
TRBV5-4	TRBD2	-	TRBJ2-1	CASSSLAGGPGEQFF	TGTGCCAGCAGCTCCCTAGCGGGAGGGCCCGGTGAGCAGTTCTTC
TRBV24-1	TRBD2	-	TRBJ2-5	CATSPGTSIETQYF	TGTGCCACCAGCCCCGGGACTAGTATTGAGACCCAGTACTTC
TRBV11-1	TRBD1	-	TRBJ2-3	CASRKGQGKWSDTQYF	TGTGCCAGCAGAAAAGGACAGGGAAAGTGGTCAGATACGCAGTATTTT
TRBV19	-	-	TRBJ2-1	CASSIGALLVNEQFF	TGTGCCAGTAGTATAGGGGCCCTATTGGTCAATGAGCAGTTCTTC
TRBV18	-	once	TRBJ2-5	CASSSIGVETQYF	TGTGCCAGCTCCTCGATCGGGGTAGAGACCCAGTACTTC
TRBV19	-	once	TRBJ1-4	CASSIDSGFGKLFF	TGTGCCAGTAGTATAGACTCAGGGTTTGGGAAACTGTTTTTT
TRBV6-5	-	-	TRBJ1-1	CASSRFTEAFF	TGTGCCAGCAGTCGGTTCACTGAAGCTTTCTTT
TRBV6-5	-	-	TRBJ1-4	CASSRAGAQYEKLFF	TGTGCCAGCAGTAGAGCAGGGGCGCAATATGAAAAACTGTTTTTT
TRBV7-3	TRBD1	-	TRBJ1-1	CASSQGQGWANTEAFF	TGTGCCAGCAGCCAAGGACAGGGATGGGCGAACACTGAAGCTTTCTTT
TRBV14	TRBD1	-	TRBJ1-2	CASSHDRVLDYTF	TGTGCCAGCAGCCATGACAGGGTTCTCGACTACACCTTC
TRBV3-1/TRBV3-2	TRBD2	-	TRBJ2-5	CASSKGLAHQETQYF	TGTGCCAGCAGCAAAGGACTAGCGCATCAAGAGACCCAGTACTTC
TRBV5-8	TRBD1	-	TRBJ1-2	CASSTSGTGKVLGYGYTF	TGTGCCAGCAGCACATCCGGGACAGGGAAAGTTTTAGGCTATGGCTACACCTTC
TRBV28	TRBD1	-	TRBJ1-2	CASSFGLRQGRSNYGYTF	TGTGCCAGCAGTTTTGGCCTGCGACAGGGCCGTTCTAACTATGGCTACACCTTC
TRBV11-1	-	-	TRBJ2-7	CASSLGGAAKRSGQYF	TGTGCCAGCAGCTTAGGAGGCGCCGCGAAAAGGAGTGGGCAGTACTTC
TRBV19	TRBD2	few	TRBJ2-2	CASSIAASGYYTGELFF	TGTGCCAGTAGTATCGCGGCTAGCGGGTACTACACCGGGGAGCTGTTTTTT
TRBV9	TRBD2	-	TRBJ2-1	CASSVQRESQNNEQFF	TGTGCCAGCAGCGTGCAGCGGGAGAGTCAAAACAATGAGCAGTTCTTC
TRBV3-1/TRBV3-2	TRBD1	-	TRBJ2-7	CASSWTGKLYEQYF	TGTGCCAGCAGCTGGACAGGCAAACTCTACGAGCAGTACTTC
TRBV6-1	-	-	TRBJ2-5	CASSELRAAQETQYF	TGTGCCAGCAGTGAATTGAGGGCGGCTCAAGAGACCCAGTACTTC
TRBV7-9	-	-	TRBJ2-7	CASSLAPMGGEQYF	TGTGCCAGCAGCTTAGCGCCTATGGGGGGCGAGCAGTACTTC
TRBV5-1	-	-	TRBJ2-1	CASSHTNGMMPYNEQFF	TGCGCCAGCAGCCATACAAACGGGATGATGCCCTACAATGAGCAGTTCTTC
TRBV27	TRBD1	once	TRBJ1-5	CASRSTGGSNQPQHF	TGTGCCAGCAGATCGACAGGGGGAAGCAATCAGCCCCAGCATTTT
TRBV18	TRBD1	-	TRBJ2-6	CASSWGQRISGANVLTF	TGTGCCAGCTCTTGGGGACAGCGTATCTCTGGGGCCAACGTCCTGACTTTC
TRBV4-1	-	once	TRBJ1-5	CASSYLDTNNQPQHF	TGCGCCAGCAGCTACCTCGACACGAACAATCAGCCCCAGCATTTT
TRBV5-1	-	once	TRBJ2-7	CASSLGGLGSYEQYF	TGCGCCAGCAGCTTGGGGGGACTCGGCTCCTACGAGCAGTACTTC
TRBV5-4	TRBD1	-	TRBJ2-1	CASSNRQGGNEQFF	TGTGCCAGCAGCAACCGACAGGGCGGGAATGAGCAGTTCTTC
TRBV10-3	-	-	TRBJ2-1	CAITHGVSNEQFF	TGTGCCATCACCCACGGGGTGAGCAATGAGCAGTTCTTC
TRBV5-1	-	few	TRBJ2-1	CASSLDPYNEQFF	TGCGCCAGCAGCTTGGATCCATACAATGAGCAGTTCTTC
TRBV11-2	TRBD2	-	TRBJ2-1	CASSYGGLAGRGVFF	TGTGCCAGCAGCTACGGGGGACTAGCGGGACGAGGCGTGTTCTTC
TRBV4-1	TRBD1	-	TRBJ1-1	CASSQDLRMQGARDTEAFF	TGCGCCAGCAGCCAAGATTTAAGGATGCAGGGGGCGCGAGACACTGAAGCTTTCTTT
TRBV15	-	once	TRBJ1-2	CATSRGGMGGYTF	TGTGCCACCAGCAGAGGAGGGATGGGTGGCTACACCTTC
TRBV7-8	TRBD2	-	TRBJ2-1	CASSLTSGSGLRYNEQFF	TGTGCCAGCAGCCTGACTAGCGGGAGTGGGCTTCGCTACAATGAGCAGTTCTTC
TRBV7-2	-	-	TRBJ2-3	CASSFPLGGASTDTQYF	TGTGCCAGCAGCTTTCCCTTGGGCGGGGCTAGCACAGATACGCAGTATTTT
TRBV11-2	TRBD1	once	TRBJ2-7	CASSLELDRGLHEQYF	TGTGCCAGCAGCTTAGAACTAGACAGGGGGCTCCACGAGCAGTACTTC
TRBV6-5	-	-	TRBJ1-2	CASSYLAGRGGMGYTF	TGTGCCAGCAGTTACTTGGCCGGAAGGGGGGGTATGGGCTACACCTTC
TRBV3-1/TRBV3-2	-	-	TRBJ1-5	CASSQGRARRGNQPQHF	TGTGCCAGCAGCCAAGGAAGAGCCCGCCGCGGCAATCAGCCCCAGCATTTT
TRBV7-2	TRBD1	many	TRBJ1-2	CASSWDRDGGYTF	TGTGCCAGCAGCTGGGACAGGGATGGTGGCTACACCTTC
TRBV27	-	few	TRBJ2-5	CASSSTGLLGTQYF	TGTGCCAGCAGTTCGACAGGTCTACTTGGGACCCAGTACTTC
TRBV3-1/TRBV3-2	TRBD2	-	TRBJ2-3	CASSPLAAFTDTQYF	TGTGCCAGCAGCCCACTAGCGGCTTTCACAGATACGCAGTATTTT
TRBV27	-	-	TRBJ1-2	CASSPTPRGATNYGYTF	TGTGCCAGCAGCCCAACGCCCCGGGGGGCGACTAACTATGGCTACACCTTC
TRBV5-1	TRBD2	-	TRBJ2-1	CASNDKAGGNEQFF	TGCGCCAGCAACGACAAGGCCGGGGGGAATGAGCAGTTCTTC
TRBV19	-	-	TRBJ1-1	CASSATVNTEAFF	TGTGCCAGTAGTGCGACAGTGAACACTGAAGCTTTCTTT
TRBV7-3	TRBD1	-	TRBJ1-6	CASSTTGLSPLHF	TGTGCCAGCAGCACGACAGGGCTCTCACCCCTCCACTTT
TRBV7-2	-	-	TRBJ1-3	CASTLMRGTIYF	TGTGCCAGCACACTTATGCGGGGCACCATATATTTT
TRBV2	TRBD1	-	TRBJ1-6	CASSEQGGWESPLHF	TGTGCCAGCAGTGAACAGGGGGGCTGGGAGTCACCCCTCCACTTT
TRBV11-2	-	few	TRBJ2-2	CASSSGVGHPNTGELFF	TGTGCCAGCAGCTCAGGGGTGGGCCACCCAAACACCGGGGAGCTGTTTTTT
TRBV7-2	-	-	TRBJ1-6	CASSLGRGEVSLHF	TGTGCCAGCAGCTTAGGCCGGGGGGAGGTATCCCTCCACTTT
TRBV20-1	-	-	TRBJ1-2	CSARDSGYTF	TGCAGTGCTAGGGACTCTGGCTACACCTTC
TRBV28	TRBD1	-	TRBJ1-4	CASRPTGGANEKLFF	TGTGCCAGCAGACCTACAGGGGGCGCTAATGAAAAACTGTTTTTT
TRBV5-1	-	-	TRBJ1-4	CASSLGVATNEKLFF	TGCGCCAGCAGCTTAGGGGTGGCAACTAATGAAAAACTGTTTTTT
TRBV9	-	-	TRBJ2-7	CASSVSGDRPQEQYF	TGTGCCAGCAGCGTATCGGGGGACCGCCCACAAGAGCAGTACTTC
TRBV28	-	-	TRBJ1-5	CASSLGLLGGAKASNQPQHF	TGTGCCAGCAGTTTGGGACTCCTTGGAGGGGCCAAGGCTAGCAATCAGCCCCAGCATTTT
TRBV19	TRBD1	-	TRBJ2-2	CASSKGTGTGSYPYTGELFF	TGTGCCAGTAGTAAAGGGACCGGGACAGGGAGTTACCCTTACACCGGGGAGCTGTTTTTT
TRBV5-1	-	-	TRBJ2-5	CASSFPQGEETQYF	TGCGCCAGCAGCTTCCCCCAGGGCGAAGAGACCCAGTACTTC
TRBV10-3	TRBD2	-	TRBJ2-7	CAISESPLAVYEQYF	TGTGCCATCAGTGAGTCCCCGCTAGCGGTCTACGAGCAGTACTTC
TRBV10-3	-	once	TRBJ1-2	CAIRGTLAGYGYTF	TGTGCCATCAGGGGGACTCTTGCTGGTTATGGCTACACCTTC
TRBV7-2	-	once	TRBJ1-1	CASSPRTVSTEAFF	TGTGCCAGCAGCCCTAGGACAGTCTCCACTGAAGCTTTCTTT
TRBV3-1/TRBV3-2	TRBD2	-	TRBJ2-7	CASSPPPRGDGLRYEQYF	TGTGCCAGCAGCCCACCCCCGCGGGGGGACGGTCTCCGCTACGAGCAGTACTTC